This T cell receptor (beta chain) was identified in a study of blood T cell repertoires in COVID-19 (dated by TCRdb to about 2020). With respect to the entire study: Samples covering the acute and convalescent phases of COVID-19 were provided by collaborators in the United States, Italy and Spain. The material from the prospective study consisted of cDNA or gDNA derived from T cells, B-cell-depleted T cells, or PBMCs. The dataset comprised deeply sampled blood TCRbeta repertoires from subjects exposed to, actively infected with, or recovered from COVID-19. The repertoires were released in a freely available public database intended as a resource for research on the immune response to SARS-CoV-2. Samples were obtained from the ongoing ImmuneRACE study (first 160 participants) and from 1,254 subjects provided by 6 global collaborators. The sample metadata nearly always contained a de-identified subject ID, COVID-19 status, age in years and sex. Where HLA class I and class II types were available, the types were taken from metadata supplied by the sample provider, not from assay-based typing.

A remark on this clone: The target of this receptor is not known. No base quality values were provided; no much bigger clone lies one nucleotide off.

Whole blood was collected in K2EDTA tubes by collaborating institutions according to the institutions' own protocols. For TCRbeta analysis, collaborators shipped samples as frozen whole blood, isolated PBMCs, or DNA extracted from either of those sample types. The paper's findings and limits, for the study overall: How much clinical and demographic metadata was included differed by source and by participant, and the metadata was provided uncurated.

TCRbeta CDR3 regions were amplified from genomic DNA using the immunoSEQ Assay, a bias-controlled multiplex PCR. The paper's processing steps were these. Nucleated cell counts per sample were estimated from amplification of reference gene primers within the assay. To quantify the absolute abundance of each unique TCRbeta CDR3 rearrangement, sequence reads were collapsed and filtered. Productive Simpson clonality was computed per sample as the square root of Simpson's diversity index over productive rearrangements. Here the immuneACCESS table is served through TCRdb, limited to in-frame sequences with V and J called. Missing clones are a known gap in these copies; in checked studies unresolved V genes cover under half, and the rest lacks a known reason. Clone size and V and J calls were adopted from that table, with D and trimming inferred from the DNA. This sample has under 250,000 clones in its table, and about 90% of those were observed once. Of the sample, less than 3% is held by the ten largest clones.

After removal of 8 bases from V and 14 bases from J, the junction retains 14 bases not matched to a gene. The CDR3, cysteine through phenylalanine, is 11 amino acids long. Kept here is only the CDR3 DNA, which spans 33 bases and is read in frame from base 1. The germline V gene specifies SQVTM as CDR1 and ANQGSEA as CDR2. The clonotype comes from an older woman with acute or convalescent COVID-19. This sequence uses TRBV29-1 and TRBJ1-2, and TRBD1 matches 7 of the central bases. Sequenced material: peripheral blood. The nucleotides read TGCAGCCTATACTGGGGGACAGCGAGGACCTTC. Its protein product is CSLYWGTARTF.